A selection of T cell receptor beta chains follows, all from one sample in a study of cytomegalovirus exposure and HLA in healthy donors. Method: immunoSEQ multiplex PCR; TCRdb's copy keeps in-frame clones and lacks some. The data hold nearly 100,000 clones, with less than 85% observed a single time. The source material was PBMCs. Every receptor here comes from a woman in her sixties or seventies in good health and CMV-seropositive. CDR3s leave out the opening cysteine and the closing phenylalanine or tryptophan.

CDR3	J	V
ASSFGPGTVSEKLF	TRBJ1-4	TRBV5-6
ASRLSIRGVGELF	TRBJ2-2	TRBV5-6
ASSLHYFQETQY	TRBJ2-5	TRBV21-1
ASSPFQGVEKLF	TRBJ1-4	TRBV18
ASSLVGGGPGTEAF	TRBJ1-1	TRBV5-1
ASSAGTGGTSGYT	TRBJ1-2	TRBV5-1
ASSDGLAGGHEQY	TRBJ2-7	TRBV27
ASTEGLAGGEQY	TRBJ2-7	TRBV6-1
ASSFRLAGGNLGTDTQY	TRBJ2-3	TRBV5-1
ASSHPTYGNSYNEQF	TRBJ2-1	TRBV4-1
ASSPRTGALQPQH	TRBJ1-5	TRBV2
ASSGGQGYGETQY	TRBJ2-5	TRBV5-1
SVATGGGNTIY	TRBJ1-3	TRBV29-1
SVERGMNTEAF	TRBJ1-1	TRBV29-1
ASSGGSGWETQY	TRBJ2-5	TRBV25-1
ASSPWGQNTQY	TRBJ2-3	TRBV7-9
ASRDADSSTDTQY	TRBJ2-3	TRBV7-9
ASSLGTGYTYEQY	-	TRBV27
ASSPLDRGGTDTQY	TRBJ2-3	TRBV7-8
ARSYDRGPPTQEQY	TRBJ2-7	TRBV5-3
ASSVAGGGGTEAF	TRBJ1-1	TRBV9
ASTGTGNYEQY	TRBJ2-7	TRBV10-3
ASSRGTVNEKLF	TRBJ1-4	TRBV5-1
ASSFGDSYNEQF	TRBJ2-1	TRBV27
ASAGAGRGRSETQY	TRBJ2-5	TRBV12-5
ASNIQGLNTEAF	TRBJ1-1	TRBV2
AWSVPYEQY	TRBJ2-7	TRBV30
ASSYSREGSQPQH	TRBJ1-5	TRBV6-5
AWSVPGDSNQPQH	TRBJ1-5	TRBV30
ASSGTETDTQY	TRBJ2-3	TRBV11-3
ASSYGGRSREQF	TRBJ2-1	TRBV28
ASSATAGFEAF	TRBJ1-1	TRBV10-1
ASSFGTEKLF	TRBJ1-4	TRBV6-5
ASSYSLGPPLEQF	TRBJ2-1	TRBV6-5
ASRIQVGEQY	TRBJ2-7	TRBV2
ASSVLAANNEQF	TRBJ2-1	TRBV9
ASRSGGTPGPYEQY	TRBJ2-7	TRBV27
ASSVSSGGAYEQY	TRBJ2-7	TRBV2
ASSRGDTGANVLT	TRBJ2-6	TRBV9
ASSYAESSYNEQF	TRBJ2-1	TRBV6-5
ASRERRTAYEKLF	TRBJ1-4	TRBV6-1
ASSPQGNYGYT	TRBJ1-2	TRBV5-1